The next 9 T cell receptor beta chains were all read from a single sample in a study of OX40 agonist ivuxolimab in advanced cancers. Some clones are missing from TCRdb's copy, which holds only in-frame ones; the method was immunoSEQ multiplex PCR. The sample holds about 80,000 clones, more than 70% seen once. The specimen comprised CD4+ or CD8+ T cells sorted from blood, sampled in a trial of the OX40 agonist ivuxolimab. These receptors were obtained from an adult with an advanced solid tumor such as melanoma, head and neck, liver or kidney cancer.

The V gene is TRBV6-4, the J gene TRBJ2-7, with D possibly being TRBD2 (6 bases). This CDR3 has 14 residues. CDR1 is MRHNA, CDR2 SNTAGT, per germline. Between the trimmed V and J ends, which lost 2 bases and 2 bases, there was a span of 10 bases. The CDR3 loop is CASSDRDLAYEQYF. Here the CDR3 DNA reads TGTGCCAGCAGTGACCGGGACTTAGCCTACGAGCAGTACTTC.

This chain joins TRBV12-5 and TRBJ2-5, with a weak D call TRBD1 (5 bases). From germline, CDR1 is LGHNT and CDR2 FRNRAP. The V gene lost 6 bases and the J gene lost 4 bases, with 18 bases spanning the gap. The CDR3 sequence is 15 residues long. The CDR3 spells CASGLRLQGRETQYF. As DNA, the CDR3 is TGTGCTAGTGGCCTCAGGCTGCAGGGCAGAGAGACCCAGTACTTC. Variable domain in full (rest from reference TRBV12-5 and TRBJ2-5): DARVTQTPRHKVTEMGQEVTMRCQPILGHNTVFWYRQTMMQGLELLAYFRNRAPLDDSGMPKDRFSAEMPDATLATLKIQPSEPRDSAVYFCASGLRLQGRETQYFGPGTRLLVL.

The chain joins TRBV29-1 to TRBJ1-1; D call uncertain. CDR1 and CDR2 from the germline V gene are SQVTM and ANQGSEA. CDR3 length: 12 residues. V was pared by 6 bases and J by 5 bases, with 13 bases between. CDR3 DNA: TGCAGCGTCGGACTGACGGAGACTGAAGCTTTCTTT. The encoded protein is CSVGLTETEAFF. Full variable domain (rest looked up from reference TRBV29-1 and TRBJ1-1): SAVISQKPSRDICQRGTSLTIQCQVDSQVTMMFWYRQQPGQSLTLIATANQGSEATYESGFVIDKFPISRPNLTFSTLTVSNMSPEDSSIYLCSVGLTETEAFFGQGTRLTVV.

In DNA form, the CDR3 reads TGTGCCAGCAGCACTCGAGTGGCCTCGAGCACAGATACGCAGTATTTT. Translation: CASSTRVASSTDTQYF. The V and J genes are TRBV11-3 and TRBJ2-3; D gene ambiguous. The V end was cut by 5 bases, the J end by 0 bases, with 15 bases between. CDR3 length equals 16 residues. Germline V lookup: CDR1 SGHNT, CDR2 YENEEA.

The rearrangement links TRBV4-1 to TRBJ2-1; 10 nucleotides match TRBD2. V lost 4 bases to trimming and J lost 0 bases; unmatched junction nucleotides: 0. The CDR3 extends over 15 amino acids. Germline V gene lookup returns CDR1 MGHRA and CDR2 YSYEKL. The CDR3 protein is CASSRLAGSYNEQFF. The CDR3 DNA sequence: TGCGCCAGCAGCCGACTAGCGGGCTCCTACAATGAGCAGTTCTTC.

The chain is built from TRBV29-1 and TRBJ2-1; 8 bases are shared with TRBD2. CDR1 is SQVTM and CDR2 is ANQGSEA in the germline V gene. V shed 2 bases, J shed 8 bases, and the junction held 14 bases outside the gene matches. This CDR3 contains 16 residues. The DNA for the CDR3 is TGCAGCGTTGAACCTCAGGGACTAGGGTCTGTAGATGAGCAGTTCTTC. Residues: CSVEPQGLGSVDEQFF.

The rearrangement joins TRBV4-1 to TRBJ2-1; TRBD2 matches 7 bases. With V trimmed by 6 bases and J by 5 bases, 10 bases remained unmatched. The germline V gene has CDR1 MGHRA and CDR2 YSYEKL. The CDR3 is made up of 15 amino acids. CDR3 loop: CASSLRLADNNEQFF. CDR3 coding DNA: TGCGCCAGCAGTCTCCGGCTAGCGGATAACAATGAGCAGTTCTTC.

The J gene is TRBJ1-1, the V gene TRBV9; no clear D. The germline V gene encodes CDR1 SGDLS and CDR2 YYNGEE. The germline V and J ends were trimmed by 2 bases and 2 bases, with 10 bases remaining between them. The CDR3 extends over 14 amino acids. CDR3 bases: TGTGCCAGCAGCGTGTTGACGGGTAACACTGAAGCTTTCTTT. It translates to CASSVLTGNTEAFF. Full variable domain (missing parts from reference TRBV9 and TRBJ1-1): DSGVTQTPKHLITATGQRVTLRCSPRSGDLSVYWYQQSLDQGLQFLIQYYNGEERAKGNILERFSAQQFPDLHSELNLSSLELGDSALYFCASSVLTGNTEAFFGQGTRLTVV.

The count of this clone is one. The V and J genes are TRBV9 and TRBJ2-7; TRBD1 aligns across 8 bases. The CDR3 runs to 16 residues. The germline V gene has CDR1 SGDLS and CDR2 YYNGEE. V shed 4 bases and J 2 bases; nucleotides not matched to a gene: 11. In DNA, the CDR3 is TGTGCCAGCAGCCCGCGGAGGACAGGGTGGGCCTACGAGCAGTACTTC. This sequence encodes CASSPRRTGWAYEQYF.